This T cell receptor (beta chain) was recorded in a study of metastatic and nonmetastatic thyroid tumors. For the study at large: The study looked at repertoires side by side in blood and in tumor or nodule tissue from malignant and benign thyroid patients.

This clone was found many times. The antigen is not known. Thyroid surgery was preceded by no treatment in any patient. Per the original data handling: Construction of a distant-metastasis classifier for papillary thyroid cancer relied on CDR3 differences across clinicopathological groups. TCRdb ran MiXCR on the PCR reads. These V and J calls derive from TCRdb rather than the authors' analysis. The repertoire consists of roughly 25,000 clones, with under 15% occurring once and the leading ten covering more than 3%. The study's findings and limits: Versus benign nodules, malignant thyroid tumors reportedly had significantly higher TCR beta diversity, in blood and tumor.

This TCR derives from a female donor with papillary thyroid cancer or a benign thyroid nodule (not recorded which). Some clones in this sample may be carry-over from other donors' samples. The sequenced sample was blood.

CDR3 sequence reads: CATSDSTGQETQYF. The DNA for the CDR3 is TGTGCCACCAGTGATTCGACAGGTCAAGAGACCCAGTACTTC. The chain is built from TRBV24-1 and TRBJ2-5; D may be TRBD1 (6 bases). Trimming left V 2 bases short and J 2 bases short, with 8 bases between. Germline V gives CDR1 KGHDR, CDR2 SFDVKD. The CDR3 runs 14 residues.